The 27 T cell receptor beta chains listed next were all sequenced from one sample in a study of T cell responses to AZD1222 COVID-19 vaccine. Clones were read by immunoSEQ multiplex PCR, and TCRdb kept only the in-frame ones, dropping some. Of 100,000 to 150,000 clones listed, approximately 90% are singletons. The sample consisted of peripheral blood, taken on day 0 of AZD1222 vaccination. Receptors were obtained from an adult in good health.

The chain employs TRBV5-1 and TRBJ2-2; D call uncertain. CDR1 and CDR2 (germline): SGHRS, YFSETQ. Trimming shortened V by 0 bases and J by 1 base, and 7 bases separated the two germline ends. The CDR3 sequence is 15 residues long. Here the CDR3 DNA reads TGCGCCAGCAGCTTGGCCTCAGGGAACACCGGGGAGCTGTTTTTT. Its protein product is CASSLASGNTGELFF. Filled out from reference TRBV5-1 and TRBJ2-2, the complete variable domain reads KAGVTQTPRYLIKTRGQQVTLSCSPISGHRSVSWYQQTPGQGLQFLFEYFSETQRNKGNFPGRFSGRQFSNSRSEMNVSTLELGDSALYLCASSLASGNTGELFFGEGSRLTVL.

This chain joins TRBV20-1 and TRBJ2-3, with D perhaps TRBD1 (5 bases). Germline CDR1 and CDR2: DFQATT and SNEGSKA (reference sequence). V shed 3 bases and J shed 3 bases, with 7 bases lying between them. The CDR3 is made up of 12 amino acids. The CDR3 region has the DNA TGCAGTGCTAGTGGGGCAACAGATACGCAGTATTTT. Its translation is CSASGATDTQYF.

The chain links TRBV28 to TRBJ1-5, with a possible D match to TRBD1 (5 bases). The CDR3 length is 15 residues. Germline V lookup: CDR1 MDHEN, CDR2 SYDVKM. Trimming pared 2 bases from V and 5 bases from J, leaving 13 bases between. CDR3 protein: CASSLAGTAYQPQHF. The CDR3 DNA follows: TGTGCCAGCAGTTTAGCCGGGACCGCTTATCAGCCCCAGCATTTT.

The chain employs TRBV27 and TRBJ2-7, with TRBD1 matching 11 bases. The ends lost 3 bases at V and 7 bases at J; junction bases unmatched: 5. The germline CDR1 and CDR2 sequences are MNHEY and SMNVEV (reference sequence). CDR3 length: 14 residues. The CDR3 region is CASSFGTGGVEQYF. DNA for the CDR3: TGTGCCAGCAGTTTTGGGACAGGGGGAGTTGAGCAGTACTTC.

This chain connects TRBV15 to TRBJ2-7; TRBD1 matches at 9 bases. J was trimmed by 6 bases and V by 2 bases; bases with no gene match: 11. CDR1 and CDR2 (germline): LNHNV, YYDKDF (reference sequence). This CDR3 is 16 amino acids long. CDR3 residues: CATSRLDRGFVVEQYF. For the CDR3, the DNA is TGTGCCACCAGCAGATTGGACAGGGGATTCGTGGTCGAGCAGTACTTC.

The V gene is TRBV6-5, the J gene TRBJ2-3; D gene unclear. CDR3 size: 16 residues. The germline V gene encodes CDR1 MNHEY and CDR2 SVGAGI. With 2 bases removed from V and 0 bases from J, the gap between germline ends came to 12 bases. CDR3 DNA: TGTGCCAGCAGTTACCGGAAATTCGACAGCACAGATACGCAGTATTTT. It translates to CASSYRKFDSTDTQYF.

The rearrangement uses TRBV4-1 and TRBJ2-5, with 8 bases matching TRBD1. V shed 6 bases and J 5 bases; nucleotides not matched to a gene: 14. Per germline, CDR1 MGHRA and CDR2 YSYEKL. This CDR3 is 16 amino acids long. CDR3 DNA sequence: TGCGCCAGCAGTTCCGGGACAGGTCCATTGGGGGAGACCCAGTACTTC. This codes for CASSSGTGPLGETQYF.

This chain links TRBV5-1 with TRBJ2-3; 8 bases fit TRBD2. CDR1 is SGHRS, CDR2 YFSETQ, per germline. This CDR3 is built from 17 residues. V gave up 0 bases and J gave up 2 bases; unmatched junction bases: 8. CDR3 sequence reads: CASSLAAAGVPTDTQYF. CDR3 nucleotides: TGCGCCAGCAGCTTGGCCGCAGCGGGAGTCCCCACAGATACGCAGTATTTT.

J is TRBJ1-5 and V is TRBV6-5; 11 positions agree with TRBD1. The trim removed 8 bases at V and 4 bases at J, leaving 1 base unmatched. The CDR3 covers 13 residues. Per germline, CDR1 MNHEY and CDR2 SVGAGI. In DNA, the CDR3 is TGTGCCAGCCGGGACAGGGGGAATCAGCCCCAGCATTTT. This gives the protein CASRDRGNQPQHF.

The CDR3 here is CASSSRGRDRAAYNTGELFF. The CDR3 bases are TGTGCCAGCAGCTCCCGGGGCCGGGACAGGGCAGCGTACAACACCGGGGAGCTGTTTTTT. The V call is TRBV13, the J call TRBJ2-2; TRBD1 matches at 9 bases. The V segment lost 4 bases and the J segment 2 bases; nucleotides outside the gene matches: 17. Germline assignment: CDR1 PRHDT and CDR2 FYEKMQ (reference sequence). The CDR3 is made up of 20 amino acids.

This chain links TRBV25-1 with TRBJ1-6; maybe TRBD1 (6 bases). Trimming took off 1 base at V and 3 bases at J, with 13 bases between the two ends. The CDR3 consists of 17 residues. Germline V CDR1 and CDR2: MGHDK, SYGVNS. The CDR3 sequence: CASSELGGLDYNSPLHF. Here the CDR3 DNA reads TGTGCCAGCAGTGAATTAGGGGGACTCGACTATAATTCACCCCTCCACTTT.

Relative to its sample, this clone is medium-sized. The rearrangement uses TRBV10-1 and TRBJ2-7; no reliable D call. Germline CDR1 WNHNN, CDR2 SYGVQD (reference sequence). This CDR3 has 13 amino acids. The V end lost 2 bases, the J end lost 3 bases, and 8 bases lay between the germline ends. For the CDR3, the DNA is TGCGCCAGCAGTGAGGGAGATGGCTACGAGCAGTACTTC. Protein sequence: CASSEGDGYEQYF.

The chain couples TRBV5-5 to TRBJ1-5, with D uncertain. This CDR3 is built from 14 residues. CDR1 and CDR2 (germline): SGHKS, YYEKEE (reference sequence). Trimming cost V 0 bases and J 2 bases, with 6 bases left between them. CDR3 sequence (DNA): TGTGCCAGCAGCTTGGGCGTAGGCAATCAGCCCCAGCATTTT. Its translation: CASSLGVGNQPQHF.

The chain links TRBV9 to TRBJ2-2, with D possibly being TRBD2 (5 bases). Trimming pared 0 bases from V and 3 bases from J, leaving 9 bases between. This CDR3 region has 15 residues. CDR1 SGDLS and CDR2 YYNGEE come from the germline V gene. CDR3 in amino acids: CASSVEGLYTGELFF. The CDR3 nucleotides are TGTGCCAGCAGCGTAGAAGGACTTTACACCGGGGAGCTGTTTTTT.

V and J are TRBV7-9 and TRBJ1-3; D gene unclear. Germline V lookup: CDR1 SEHNR, CDR2 FQNEAQ (reference sequence). Trimming removed 1 base at V and 2 bases at J, with 6 bases between. The CDR3 covers 14 residues. The CDR3 nucleotides read TGTGCCAGCAGCTTAGTTTATCCTGGAAACACCATATATTTT. Its protein is CASSLVYPGNTIYF.

This clone turned up a few times. V usage is TRBV5-1 and J usage is TRBJ2-7; 9 nucleotides line up with TRBD1. The CDR3 extends over 12 amino acids. J was trimmed by 11 bases and V by 4 bases; bases with no gene match: 7. Looked up from germline, CDR1 is SGHRS and CDR2 is YFSETQ. The CDR3 DNA is TGCGCCAGCAGCACTGGACAGGGGTACAAGTACTTC. Residues: CASSTGQGYKYF.

The gene calls are TRBV3-1 (or the pseudogene TRBV3-2) and TRBJ2-3; D is unresolved. The V end was cut by 3 bases, the J end by 0 bases, with 10 bases between. CDR3 size: 15 residues. Germline values: CDR1 LGHDT, CDR2 YNNKEL (reference sequence). CDR3 protein: CASSHSKASTDTQYF. CDR3 coding DNA: TGTGCCAGCAGCCATTCAAAGGCTAGCACAGATACGCAGTATTTT.

The chain has TRBV28 and TRBJ1-5; 12 bases fit TRBD1. CDR3 length: 16 residues. CDR1 and CDR2 from the germline V gene are MDHEN and SYDVKM. V lost 4 bases to trimming and J lost 6 bases; unmatched junction nucleotides: 7. The CDR3 nucleotides read TGTGCCAGCAGTTGGTGGGGACAGGGGGCAGGTCAGCCCCAGCATTTT. Residues: CASSWWGQGAGQPQHF.

V is TRBV4-3 and J is TRBJ2-2; either TRBD1 or TRBD2 may fit D (5 bases each). V lost 4 bases, J lost 2 bases, and 11 bases lay in between. Germline-derived CDR1 and CDR2 are LGHNA and YSLEER. The CDR3 contains 15 residues. CDR3 region: CASSRDRGNTGELFF. In nucleotides, the CDR3 is TGCGCCAGCAGCCGGGACCGGGGAAACACCGGGGAGCTGTTTTTT.

The chain carries TRBV6-6 and TRBJ2-7; tentatively, D is TRBD1 or TRBD2 (5 bases each). Trimming cost V 2 bases and J 0 bases, with 11 bases left between them. The CDR3 covers 15 residues. The germline V gene has CDR1 MNHNY and CDR2 SVGAGI (reference sequence). The CDR3 bases are TGTGCCAGCAGTTACGGGGACCCTTCCTCCTACGAGCAGTACTTC. This gives the protein CASSYGDPSSYEQYF.

The rearrangement uses TRBV19 and TRBJ1-5, with TRBD1 matching over 8 bases. The CDR3 spans 18 residues. Germline V gives CDR1 LNHDA, CDR2 SQIVND (reference sequence). J lost 2 bases, V lost 5 bases, and 14 bases had no gene match. CDR3 in DNA: TGTGCCAGTAGTCCAACCAGGGGGCTCACAGGGGGCAATCAGCCCCAGCATTTT. This codes for CASSPTRGLTGGNQPQHF.

The V gene is TRBV27, the J gene TRBJ1-6; 8 nucleotides align to TRBD1. V shed 6 bases, J shed 13 bases, and the junction held 20 bases outside the gene matches. CDR3 length: 17 residues. From germline, CDR1 is MNHEY and CDR2 SMNVEV (reference sequence). The CDR3 nucleotides read TGTGCCAGCAGACAGGGAAGGACAGGGAGTCCCCCGGCGCCCCTCCACTTT. Protein: CASRQGRTGSPPAPLHF.

This sequence joins TRBV9 and TRBJ2-3; 7 bases agree with TRBD2. Per germline, CDR1 SGDLS and CDR2 YYNGEE. V lost 4 bases, J lost 2 bases, and 7 bases stayed unmatched. CDR3 size: 15 residues. The CDR3 is CASSPLGRDTDTQYF. The CDR3 DNA follows: TGTGCCAGCAGCCCACTAGGGAGGGACACAGATACGCAGTATTTT.

The chain employs TRBV9 and TRBJ2-1; TRBD2 aligns across 8 bases. From germline, CDR1 is SGDLS and CDR2 YYNGEE. CDR3 length equals 17 residues. The J segment lost 0 bases and the V segment lost 0 bases, leaving 5 bases of the junction unmatched. For the CDR3, the DNA is TGTGCCAGCAGCGTAGATCAGCGGGAGAGCTCCTACAATGAGCAGTTCTTC. Protein sequence: CASSVDQRESSYNEQFF.

The chain is built from TRBV5-4 and TRBJ2-3; D uncertain. The V gene's germline CDR1 is SGHNT and CDR2 YYREEE (reference sequence). V was trimmed by 6 bases and J by 3 bases, leaving 11 bases between them. The CDR3 totals 13 residues. This chain's CDR3 is CASTADATDTQYF. CDR3 DNA: TGTGCCAGCACCGCGGACGCTACAGATACGCAGTATTTT.

CDR3 DNA sequence: TGTGCCAGCAGTTACCAGGCCCCACGAAGAGGAAACACCATATATTTT. This translates into CASSYQAPRRGNTIYF. This chain connects TRBV6-5 to TRBJ1-3; D ambiguous. CDR1 and CDR2 (germline): MNHEY, SVGAGI. Trimming took 2 bases from V and 4 from J, leaving 15 bases between them. This CDR3 contains 16 residues.

The rearrangement uses TRBV29-1 and TRBJ1-1; D perhaps matches TRBD1 (5 bases). The V gene lost 7 bases and the J gene lost 1 base, with 10 bases spanning the gap. Germline V lookup: CDR1 SQVTM, CDR2 ANQGSEA. The CDR3 is 12 residues long. This chain's CDR3 is CSGGNWNTEAFF. Here the CDR3 DNA reads TGCAGCGGGGGCAACTGGAACACTGAAGCTTTCTTT.